The next 29 T cell receptor beta chains were all read from a single sample in a study of Tregs in tolerant kidney transplant recipients. Produced via immunoSEQ multiplex PCR; TCRdb's table is partial and in-frame only. The listing contains tens of thousands of clones. Related graft donors supplied nonmyeloablative bone marrow transplants, and mixed chimerism was transient. The source was CD4+ T cells from blood (PBMCs), collected 24 months after the transplant. The origin of the receptors is a human patient who received a combined kidney and bone marrow transplant. The graft donor may have given rise to some T cells.

With regard to this clone: The read stops 3 residues short of the end of the CDR3; the missing end is completed from the germline J gene. This sequence joins TRBV29-1 and TRBJ2-3, with unresolved D. This CDR3 is built from 12 residues. The germline CDR1 and CDR2 sequences are SQVTM and ANQGSEA. The V end was cut by 2 bases, the J end by 2 bases, with 5 bases between. The CDR3 sequence is CSVETDTDTQYF. CDR3 bases read: TGCAGCGTTGAAACAGACACAGATACG.

In the case of this clone: The observed sequence ends 3 residues before the CDR3 terminus, with the missing tail filled in from the germline J gene. V and J are TRBV2 and TRBJ2-5, with 8 bases aligning to TRBD2. This CDR3 spans 14 amino acids. V dropped 6 bases and J dropped 3; count of bases not matched to a gene: 6. From germline, CDR1 is SNHLY and CDR2 FYNNEI. CDR3 in amino acids: CASRGSGVKETQYF. CDR3 DNA (partial): TGTGCCAGCAGGGGTAGCGGGGTTAAAGAGACC.

About this clone: The CDR3 goes on 3 residues after the read ends, and that part is filled in from the germline J gene. The gene calls are TRBV30 and TRBJ1-1; D is perhaps TRBD1 (5 bases). CDR3 size: 13 residues. V was trimmed by 1 base and J by 1 base, leaving 7 bases between them. The germline V gene has CDR1 GTSNPN and CDR2 SVGIG (reference sequence). The CDR3 here is CAWSGQWNTEAFF. The CDR3 bases that were read are TGTGCCTGGAGTGGACAGTGGAACACTGAA.

This CDR3 reads CSARGVGRGYNEQFF. CDR3 DNA (partial): TGCAGTGCTAGGGGGGTGGGGCGGGGGTACAATGAG. The J gene is TRBJ2-1, the V gene TRBV20-1; 7 bases match TRBD2. The sequence runs out 3 residues before the end of the CDR3; the remainder is reconstructed from the germline J gene. The V and J ends lost 3 bases and 4 bases, in that order; junction bases with no gene match: 9. This CDR3 has 15 residues. Per germline, CDR1 DFQATT and CDR2 SNEGSKA (reference sequence).

With respect to this clone: The observed sequence ends 3 residues before the CDR3 terminus, with the missing tail filled in from the germline J gene. The chain links TRBV20-1 to TRBJ2-1, with D possibly being TRBD1 (5 bases). The length of the CDR3 is 14 residues. Trimming took 3 bases from V and 9 from J, leaving 18 bases between them. Germline V CDR1 and CDR2: DFQATT, SNEGSKA (reference sequence). The CDR3 region is CSASQGPSIGEQFF. Incomplete CDR3 DNA: TGCAGTGCTAGTCAGGGTCCCAGCATCGGTGAG.

Notes on this clone: With the read ending 3 residues before the CDR3 end, the germline J gene is used to fill in that end. This chain uses TRBV28 with TRBJ1-6; a weak D match, TRBD1 (6 bases). V was pared by 6 bases and J by 4 bases, with 13 bases between. The CDR3 consists of 15 residues. Germline CDR1 and CDR2: MDHEN and SYDVKM. The CDR3 region is CASSRDTRYNSPLHF. The covered CDR3 bases are TGTGCCAGCAGCCGGGACACTCGTTATAATTCACCC.

A word on this clone: The CDR3 end is not reached by the read, which stops 3 residues before it; the germline J gene fills it in. The chain recombines TRBV19 with TRBJ1-1; 8 bases line up with TRBD1. In germline, CDR1 is LNHDA, CDR2 SQIVND (reference sequence). The CDR3 runs to 17 residues. V was clipped by 1 base and J by 6 bases; unmatched bases: 13. CDR3 DNA (partial): TGTGCCAGTAGTATAGGCCTGGCCAGGGGGCCCCCTTCTGAA. Translated: CASSIGLARGPPSE. The full CDR3 protein is CASSIGLARGPPSEAFF.

Turning to this clone: The read ends 3 residues early relative to the CDR3; the germline J gene fills the gap. The rearrangement joins TRBV20-1 to TRBJ2-7, with a possible D match to TRBD1 (5 bases). V was shortened by 3 bases and J by 5 bases, with 29 bases between the two germline ends. CDR3 length equals 18 residues. Germline values: CDR1 DFQATT, CDR2 SNEGSKA (reference sequence). The DNA read from the CDR3 is TGCAGTGCTAGTAGGCTGGGGCTTGACCGAACCCCAGGGAACGAG. It is translated as CSASRLGLDRTPGNE. The full-length CDR3 reads as CSASRLGLDRTPGNEQYF.

As regards this clone: The read gets to within 3 residues of the CDR3 end, and the germline J gene fills in the rest. The chain joins TRBV18 to TRBJ2-2; 12 bases match TRBD2. Per germline, CDR1 KGHSH and CDR2 LQKENI. CDR3 size: 16 residues. Trimming removed 3 bases from V and 6 bases from J; junction bases left unmatched: 5. The sequenced part of the CDR3 DNA is TGTGCCAGCTCACCGATCCTAGCGGGAGGGGCCGGGGAG. Translation gives CASSPILAGGAGE. The full CDR3 reads CASSPILAGGAGELFF.

Concerning this clone itself: The read stops 3 residues short of the end of the CDR3; the missing end is completed from the germline J gene. V gene TRBV28 combines with J gene TRBJ2-7, with D unclear. Trimming pared 7 bases from V and 0 bases from J, leaving 16 bases between. Germline V lookup: CDR1 MDHEN, CDR2 SYDVKM. The CDR3 sequence is 15 residues long. CDR3 region: CASTTPRGVSYEQYF. The sequenced part of the CDR3 DNA is TGTGCCAGCACTACCCCCCGCGGCGTCTCCTACGAG.

Notes on this clone: The CDR3 end falls 3 residues outside the read, so it is completed with the germline J gene. The V call is TRBV20-1, the J call TRBJ2-3, with D possibly matching TRBD2 (6 bases). V lost 3 bases and J 2 bases, leaving 15 bases between the germline ends. The CDR3 extends over 15 amino acids. Germline V gene data show CDR1 as DFQATT and CDR2 as SNEGSKA (reference sequence). The sequenced part of the CDR3 DNA is TGCAGTGCTAGTCGGGACTCCTACTTCACAGATACG. It yields the protein CSASRDSYFTDT. Given in full, the CDR3 is CSASRDSYFTDTQYF.

To note about this clone: The read terminates 3 residues before the CDR3 end, so the remaining end is supplied by the germline J gene. The genes are TRBV10-3 and TRBJ2-1, with D perhaps matching TRBD1 (6 bases). CDR1 and CDR2 from the germline V gene are ENHRY and SYGVKD. V lost 3 bases, J lost 4 bases, and 16 bases lay in between. The length of the CDR3 is 16 residues. CDR3 bases read: TGTGCCATCAGTGATGAGGAAGGACAGTTTTACAATGAG. Its translation is CAISDEEGQFYNE. The full-length CDR3 reads as CAISDEEGQFYNEQFF.

On this clone: The read ends 3 residues early relative to the CDR3; the germline J gene fills the gap. This rearrangement joins TRBV18 to TRBJ2-6; 7 nucleotides match TRBD2. This CDR3 has 19 amino acids. J lost 1 base, V lost 0 bases, and 9 bases had no gene match. Germline CDR1 and CDR2: KGHSH and LQKENI. The CDR3 is CASSPPGSGHTSGANVLTF. The DNA read from the CDR3 is TGTGCCAGCTCACCACCGGGTAGCGGGCATACTTCTGGGGCCAACGTC.

The part of the CDR3 DNA that was read is TGCGCCAGCAGCTTAGTTCTTTCCGACTACACAGATACG. As protein: CASSLVLSDYTDT. The full CDR3 protein reads CASSLVLSDYTDTQYF. The V and J genes are TRBV5-1 and TRBJ2-3, with a possible D match to TRBD2 (5 bases). Read coverage stops 3 residues before the CDR3 terminus; the germline J gene supplies the remainder. The ends were cut back, 2 bases at V and 2 bases at J, with 15 bases in the middle. The germline V gene encodes CDR1 SGHRS and CDR2 YFSETQ. This CDR3 comprises 16 residues.

The CDR3: CSALRQGKSYEQYF. The CDR3 bases that were read are TGCAGTGCTTTACGACAGGGCAAATCCTACGAG. The chain is built from TRBV20-1 and TRBJ2-7, with TRBD1 matching over 7 bases. With the read ending 3 residues before the CDR3 end, the germline J gene is used to fill in that end. Germline CDR1 is DFQATT and CDR2 is SNEGSKA (reference sequence). The CDR3 contains 14 residues. With V trimmed by 5 bases and J by 1 base, 8 bases remained unmatched.

As to this clone: The read falls 3 residues short of the CDR3 end, and the missing part is taken from the germline J gene. The rearrangement links TRBV6-1 to TRBJ2-7; 14 bases match TRBD2. V shed 4 bases and J 5 bases; nucleotides not matched to a gene: 4. Germline lookup yields CDR1 MNHNS and CDR2 SASEGT. This CDR3 comprises 15 residues. The CDR3 DNA, read in part, is TGTGCCAGCAGTGCTAAGGGACTAGCGGGGGACGAG. Encoded protein: CASSAKGLAGDE. The entire CDR3 is CASSAKGLAGDEQYF.

The covered CDR3 bases are TGTGCCAGCTCACCACCGGAGGGGCCAGGGGGGACCGGTGAG. Protein product: CASSPPEGPGGTGE. The full-length CDR3 reads as CASSPPEGPGGTGEQFF. J is TRBJ2-1 and V is TRBV18; weak D call: TRBD1 (7 bases). Read coverage stops 3 residues before the CDR3 terminus; the germline J gene supplies the remainder. V lost 0 bases to trimming and J lost 9 bases, with 21 bases between them. The CDR3 has 17 residues. Germline assignment: CDR1 KGHSH and CDR2 LQKENI.

Details on this clone: The CDR3 is cut off 3 residues early in the read; its end comes from the germline J gene. V usage is TRBV7-3 and J usage is TRBJ2-2; 9 bases agree with TRBD1. The CDR3 contains 16 residues. Germline CDR1 and CDR2: SGHTA and FQGTGA. Trimming at V came to 6 bases and at J to 5 bases, leaving 10 bases not matched to a gene. CDR3 DNA (partial): TGTGCCAGCAGGGAACCGGGACAGGGAAGAACCGGGGAG. This encodes CASREPGQGRTGE. In full, the CDR3 reads CASREPGQGRTGELFF.

A word on this clone: The read ends 3 residues early relative to the CDR3; the germline J gene fills the gap. This sequence joins TRBV18 and TRBJ2-1; D tentatively fits TRBD1 or TRBD2 (8 bases each). Looked up from germline, CDR1 is KGHSH and CDR2 is LQKENI. V shed 5 bases and J shed 7 bases, with 30 bases lying between them. The length of the CDR3 is 19 residues. The CDR3 bases that were read are TGTGCCAGCTCAATGACAGGGGTCATTAAGCGGGAGAGGGATAATGAG. Encoded protein: CASSMTGVIKRERDNE. The complete CDR3 protein is CASSMTGVIKRERDNEQFF.

Worth noting for this clone: The read ends 3 residues early relative to the CDR3; the germline J gene fills the gap. The rearrangement joins TRBV11-1 to TRBJ2-7; TRBD1 aligns across 8 bases. The CDR3 has 15 amino acids. Looked up from germline, CDR1 is SGHAT and CDR2 is FQDESV (reference sequence). With V trimmed by 3 bases and J by 1 base, 5 bases remained unmatched. The CDR3 loop is CASSFRQGISYEQYF. The CDR3 DNA, read in part, is TGTGCCAGCAGCTTCCGACAGGGGATTTCCTACGAG.

With respect to this clone: The read finishes 3 residues shy of the CDR3 end, and the germline J gene is used to complete it. The gene calls are TRBV10-3 and TRBJ1-1; TRBD1 might be the D (5 bases). V gave up 3 bases and J gave up 1 base, with 9 bases separating them. The CDR3 length is 14 residues. Germline lookup yields CDR1 ENHRY and CDR2 SYGVKD. This CDR3 reads CAISDRQQNTEAFF. CDR3 DNA (partial): TGTGCCATCAGTGATAGACAGCAGAACACTGAA.

Worth noting for this clone: The read terminates 3 residues ahead of where the CDR3 ends, so the germline J gene completes it. This sequence joins TRBV2 and TRBJ1-4; TRBD1 is a possible D gene (6 bases). CDR1 and CDR2 (germline): SNHLY, FYNNEI. V lost 6 bases to trimming and J lost 8 bases, with 19 bases between them. The CDR3 sequence is 15 residues long. Incomplete CDR3 DNA: TGTGCCAGCAGGATCCCCGGGACAACGAAGGAAAAA. Amino acid sequence: CASRIPGTTKEK. The whole CDR3 reads CASRIPGTTKEKLFF.

The CDR3 DNA, read in part, is TGTGCCAGCAGTGACCGGGACAGCAACACCGGGGAG. This gives the protein CASSDRDSNTGE. In full, the CDR3 reads CASSDRDSNTGELFF. The chain is built from TRBV6-1 and TRBJ2-2; 7 bases align to TRBD1. The sequenced fragment ends 3 residues before the CDR3 boundary, so the rest is inferred from the germline J gene. The V gene end was trimmed by 3 bases and the J gene end by 2 bases; junction bases not matched to a gene: 3. CDR1 MNHNS and CDR2 SASEGT come from the germline V gene. The CDR3 runs to 15 residues.

In regard to this clone: The read gets to within 3 residues of the CDR3 end, and the germline J gene fills in the rest. This rearrangement joins TRBV7-2 to TRBJ2-5; TRBD2 agrees at 11 bases. The CDR3 loop spans 15 amino acids. Unmatched junction bases numbered 3, after V lost 3 bases and J lost 3 bases. The germline CDR1 and CDR2 sequences are SGHTA and FQGNSA. CDR3 DNA, as far as it was read: TGTGCCAGCAGCTTTACTAGCGGGAGCAAAGAGACC. Encoded protein: CASSFTSGSKET. The entire CDR3 protein is CASSFTSGSKETQYF.

To note about this clone: The read falls 3 residues short of the CDR3 end, and the missing part is taken from the germline J gene. The chain recombines TRBV5-1 with TRBJ2-7; TRBD1 matches at 7 bases. V dropped 4 bases and J dropped 1; count of bases not matched to a gene: 8. From germline, CDR1 is SGHRS and CDR2 YFSETQ. CDR3 length: 15 residues. The sequenced part of the CDR3 DNA is TGCGCCAGCAGCCCGTACCAGGGGGAGTCCTACGAG. Translation gives CASSPYQGESYE. The complete CDR3 protein is CASSPYQGESYEQYF.

For this clone: The missing CDR3 end, 3 residues past where the read stops, is filled in from the germline J gene. This chain connects TRBV18 to TRBJ2-2; D not certain. Trimming stripped 0 bases from V and 1 base from J, with 3 bases between. Germline-derived CDR1 and CDR2 are KGHSH and LQKENI. The length of the CDR3 is 14 residues. Incomplete CDR3 DNA: TGTGCCAGCTCACCACCAGGGAACACCGGGGAG. The encoded protein is CASSPPGNTGE. The entire CDR3 protein is CASSPPGNTGELFF.

Remarks on this clone: The read terminates 3 residues before the CDR3 end, so the remaining end is supplied by the germline J gene. The rearrangement joins TRBV20-1 to TRBJ2-7, with D tentatively TRBD2 (5 bases). Between the trimmed V and J ends, which lost 3 bases and 3 bases, there was a span of 15 bases. This CDR3 has 14 residues. The germline gives CDR1 DFQATT, CDR2 SNEGSKA (reference sequence). The CDR3 sequence is CSASRSRVVYEQYF. CDR3 bases read: TGCAGTGCTAGCCGATCGCGGGTTGTCTACGAG.

Comments on this clone: The CDR3 end falls 3 residues outside the read, so it is completed with the germline J gene. V gene TRBV19 combines with J gene TRBJ2-2, with D perhaps matching TRBD1 (5 bases). V was trimmed by 3 bases and J by 6 bases, leaving 11 bases between them. The CDR3 runs to 14 residues. Per the germline V gene, CDR1 is LNHDA and CDR2 is SQIVND (reference sequence). The CDR3 protein is CASSITGRPGELFF. The CDR3 DNA, read in part, is TGTGCCAGTAGTATTACAGGCCGGCCCGGGGAG.

Concerning this clone: The read ends 3 residues shy of where the CDR3 ends; the end is completed using the germline J gene. The chain links TRBV20-1 to TRBJ2-1; D may be TRBD2 (6 bases). The length of the CDR3 is 12 residues. Per the germline V gene, CDR1 is DFQATT and CDR2 is SNEGSKA (reference sequence). Deletions cut 4 bases from V and 4 bases from J, with 8 bases between. CDR3 DNA, as far as it was read: TGCAGTGCTAACGGGGGTTACAATGAG. Protein: CSANGGYNE. The full CDR3 is CSANGGYNEQFF.